Included here is one T cell receptor beta chain sequence, with context. The antigen remains unidentified. The CDR3 contains 13 residues. V was cut by 3 bases and J by 5 bases, with 6 bases left in between. In germline, CDR1 is SGDLS, CDR2 YYNGEE. This specimen comes from a study of T cells in localized non-small cell lung cancer. Study-level points and caveats: Adjacent lung had a median roughly 50 of the 100 largest tumor clones. Patients showing higher blood T cell density tended to see longer overall survival.

The data were produced by immunoSEQ multiplex PCR, yet TCRdb's version contains in-frame clones alone and is incomplete. Of about 9,800 clones in the sample, 44% were seen once. The chain recombines TRBV9 with TRBJ1-6, with D possibly TRBD1 on 5 matching bases. The receptor's source is a woman aged 35 to 69 with stage I lung adenocarcinoma. The sample here was lymph node tissue, taken before any cancer treatment. The CDR3 DNA sequence: TGTGCCAGCAGCGAGACAGATAATTCACCCCTCCACTTT. It is translated as CASSETDNSPLHF. Drawing the rest from reference TRBV9 and TRBJ1-6, the complete variable domain is DSGVTQTPKHLITATGQRVTLRCSPRSGDLSVYWYQQSLDQGLQFLIQYYNGEERAKGNILERFSAQQFPDLHSELNLSSLELGDSALYFCASSETDNSPLHFGNGTRLTVT.